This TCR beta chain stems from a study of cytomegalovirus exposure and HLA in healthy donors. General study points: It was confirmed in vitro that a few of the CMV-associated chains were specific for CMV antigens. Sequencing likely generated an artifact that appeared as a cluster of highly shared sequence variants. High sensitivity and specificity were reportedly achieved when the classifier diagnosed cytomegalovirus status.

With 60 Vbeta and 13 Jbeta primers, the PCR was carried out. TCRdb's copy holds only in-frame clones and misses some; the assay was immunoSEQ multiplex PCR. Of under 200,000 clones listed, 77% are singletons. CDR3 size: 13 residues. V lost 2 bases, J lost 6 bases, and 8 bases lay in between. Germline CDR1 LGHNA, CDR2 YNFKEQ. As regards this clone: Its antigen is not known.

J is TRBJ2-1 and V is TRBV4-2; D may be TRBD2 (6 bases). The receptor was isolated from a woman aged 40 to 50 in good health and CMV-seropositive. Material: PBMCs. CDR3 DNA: TGTGCCAGCAGCCAAATGGGAGGCAATGAGCAGTTCTTC. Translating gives CASSQMGGNEQFF.